This TCR beta chain was identified during a study of cytomegalovirus exposure and HLA in healthy donors (dated by TCRdb to between 2016 and 2019). Context from the whole study: According to a later analysis, the 100 to 150 validation repertoires were produced on the same platform as the approximately 690 repertoires of the first cohort. The study was designed to test whether signatures of past pathogen exposure could be identified by cataloging public T cell receptors. In addition to the first cohort of 666 subjects, a separate validation cohort of 120 different subjects was used. To predict cytomegalovirus infection status, the study brought together high-throughput TCR immunosequencing, statistical association of individual TCRs with disease status, and machine learning.

Receptor amplification or capture employed the immunoSEQ multiplex PCR assay. From the authors' description of their analysis: A statistical classification framework was built for diagnosing cytomegalovirus status from the catalog of TCR beta chain sequences. As stored in TCRdb, this immuneACCESS dataset retains in-frame rearrangements with V and J assigned. A fraction of the clones does not appear; measured against another copy, unresolved V genes explain less than half of the discrepancy, and the remainder lacks a known reason. V, J and clone size derive from that table, while D and trimming were established from the DNA sequence. A total of about 120,000 clones appear in this sample, roughly 84% of them only once. Roughly 1.9% of the sample comes from the top ten. The donors belonged to the validation cohort of over a hundred subjects, which was separate from the roughly 670-subject first cohort.

As concerns this clone: Its specific antigen is unknown. Per-nucleotide qualities are absent, and no much larger clonotype sits a single base away.

What the work shows at the level of the full study, not this receptor alone: In vitro tests confirmed that a few of the cytomegalovirus-associated TCR beta chains recognize cytomegalovirus antigens. Most TCR sequences were seen in very few donors, while some public TCRs were found in many individuals. The authors suggested that the approach could potentially be generalized to other disease states and immunological phenotypes. A later analysis lacked HLA typing for the validation cohort, so it scored co-occurrence in that cohort across all 120 repertoires. A total of roughly 160 TCR beta chains were listed by the study as associated with cytomegalovirus. Cytomegalovirus status was reported to be diagnosed by the classifier with high specificity and sensitivity in both the original and validation cohorts. Subsequent analysis determined that TCRs grouped into clusters in the first cohort also showed a tendency toward co-occurrence across the 120 or so validation repertoires, and 94% of cluster scores exceeded 0.

Material for sequencing was PBMCs. The clonotype comes from a woman in her twenties or thirties in good health and CMV-seronegative.

CDR3 reads: CASRGQGETQYF. The bases are TGCGCCAGCAGGGGACAGGGGGAAACCCAGTACTTC. This chain is built from TRBV10-2 and TRBJ2-5, with 11 bases matching TRBD1. CDR1 is given as WSHSY and CDR2 as SAAADI, both from the germline V gene. Including the terminal cysteine and phenylalanine, the CDR3 comprises 12 residues. Here the CDR3 DNA is all that survives: 36 bases in frame from base 1. The germline V end is reduced by 6 bases and the J end by 8 bases; junction bases left unmatched: 2.